This T cell receptor beta chain was captured by sequencing in a study of T-cell memory formation after mild COVID-19. Study-wide background: TCR clusters showed largely donor specificity.

V shed 3 bases and J shed 5 bases, with 14 bases lying between them. CDR3 size: 14 residues. Germline V gene sequence: CDR1 DFQATT, CDR2 SNEGSKA (reference sequence). TCRdb itself ran the 5' RACE reads through MiXCR, one entry per CDR3 protein. The table lists about 240,000 distinct CDR3 sequences, roughly 9.4% of them singletons. The rearrangement links TRBV20-1 to TRBJ2-1; D gene ambiguous. The specimen sequenced was PBMCs or a T cell subset sorted from them (not recorded which). This clonotype was sampled from a man aged 18 to 29 who had mild COVID-19 (a few samples of this study predate the infection). Cell type and time point are not known. The CDR3 loop reads CSARGSVYNNEQFF. CDR3 DNA sequence: TGCAGTGCTAGGGGTTCTGTCTACAACAATGAGCAGTTCTTC.